The clone carrying this TCR beta chain showed up many times. Its antigen is as yet unknown. Trimming stripped 2 bases from V and 4 bases from J, with 11 bases between. The CDR3 has 14 residues. Germline CDR1 is SNHLY and CDR2 is FYNNEI. This sample was taken from a study of CD8 T cells in ankylosing spondylitis. TCRdb passed the 5' RACE reads through MiXCR, listing each CDR3 protein once. The sample lists roughly 160,000 distinct CDR3 sequences; under 14% were seen once. General study results and limits: Prior work had noted some motif variants in reactive arthritis blood and synovial fluid.

Material: blood, either unsorted or a sorted T cell fraction (not recorded which). This TCR was recovered from a male donor with ankylosing spondylitis or in good health (not recorded which). The chain couples TRBV2 to TRBJ1-2, with D maybe TRBD1 (6 bases). The CDR3, as DNA: TGTGCCAGCAGTGAAAGGCAGGGGAGCTATGGCTACACCTTC. It yields the protein CASSERQGSYGYTF.